In its sample, the clone carrying this T cell receptor (beta chain) was seen a few times. Together with a sample-barcoded 5' primer, a J-beta primer mix was included in a second PCR lasting about 7 to 11 cycles. Every cDNA molecule bore a tag from a template-switch adaptor containing 12 random nucleotides. TCRdb recomputed calls from the 5' RACE reads with MiXCR, one row per CDR3 protein. This table holds around 2 million distinct CDR3 sequences, roughly two fifths found once. This sample was taken from a study of blood T cells in healthy people across ages. Between the trimmed V and J ends, which lost 1 base and 3 bases, there was a span of 9 bases. This CDR3 contains 14 residues. Germline CDR1 reads SGHRS; CDR2 reads YFSETQ.

The sample comprised blood. The clonotype originates from a human donor in good health. The chain carries TRBV5-1 and TRBJ2-3; TRBD1 might be the D (6 bases). CDR3: CASSLYRETDTQYF. The CDR3 nucleotides are TGCGCCAGCAGCTTGTACAGGGAGACAGATACGCAGTATTTT.